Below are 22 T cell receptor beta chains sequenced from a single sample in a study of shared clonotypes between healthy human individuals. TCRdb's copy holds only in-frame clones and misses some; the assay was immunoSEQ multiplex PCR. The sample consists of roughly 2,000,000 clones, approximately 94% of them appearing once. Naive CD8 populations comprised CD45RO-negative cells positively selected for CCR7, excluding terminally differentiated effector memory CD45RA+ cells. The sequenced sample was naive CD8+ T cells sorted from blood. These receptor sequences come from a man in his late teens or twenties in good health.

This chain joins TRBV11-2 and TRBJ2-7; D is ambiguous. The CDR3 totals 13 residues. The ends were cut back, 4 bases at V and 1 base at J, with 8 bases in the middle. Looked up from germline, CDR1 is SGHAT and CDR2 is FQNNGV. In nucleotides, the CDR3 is TGTGCCAGCAGCTCCTTTACTTCCTACGAGCAGTACTTC. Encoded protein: CASSSFTSYEQYF.

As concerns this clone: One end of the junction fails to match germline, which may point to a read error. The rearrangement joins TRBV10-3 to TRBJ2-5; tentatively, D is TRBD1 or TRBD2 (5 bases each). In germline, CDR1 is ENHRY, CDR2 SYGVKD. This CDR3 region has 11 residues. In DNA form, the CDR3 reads TGTGCCACCACGGGGCAGGGCCGGACGGACTTC. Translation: CATTGQGRTDF.

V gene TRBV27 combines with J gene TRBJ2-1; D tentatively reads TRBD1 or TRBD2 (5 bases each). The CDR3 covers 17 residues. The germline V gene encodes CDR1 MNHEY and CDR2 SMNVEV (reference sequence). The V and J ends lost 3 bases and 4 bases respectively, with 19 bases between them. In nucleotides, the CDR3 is TGTGCCAGCAGTTTTGTCGGGACCCCAGGGAGTTACAATGAGCAGTTCTTC. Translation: CASSFVGTPGSYNEQFF.

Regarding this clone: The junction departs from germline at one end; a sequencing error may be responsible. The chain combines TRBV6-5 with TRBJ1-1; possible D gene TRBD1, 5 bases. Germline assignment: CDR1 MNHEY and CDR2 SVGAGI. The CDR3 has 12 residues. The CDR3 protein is CASSDSGWRAFF. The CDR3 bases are TGTGCCAGCAGTGACTCAGGGTGGCGCGCTTTCTTT.

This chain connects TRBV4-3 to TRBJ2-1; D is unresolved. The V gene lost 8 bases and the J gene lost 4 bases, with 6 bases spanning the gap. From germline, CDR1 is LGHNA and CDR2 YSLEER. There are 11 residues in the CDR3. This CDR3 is CASQRYNEQFF. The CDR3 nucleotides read TGCGCCAGCCAACGGTACAATGAGCAGTTCTTC.

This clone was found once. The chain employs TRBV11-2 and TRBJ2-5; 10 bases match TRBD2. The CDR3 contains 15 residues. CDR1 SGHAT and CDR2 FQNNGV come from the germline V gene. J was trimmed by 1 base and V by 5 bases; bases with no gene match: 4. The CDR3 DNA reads TGTGCCAGCAGCCGAGCTAGCGGGGGCCAAGAGACCCAGTACTTC. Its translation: CASSRASGGQETQYF.

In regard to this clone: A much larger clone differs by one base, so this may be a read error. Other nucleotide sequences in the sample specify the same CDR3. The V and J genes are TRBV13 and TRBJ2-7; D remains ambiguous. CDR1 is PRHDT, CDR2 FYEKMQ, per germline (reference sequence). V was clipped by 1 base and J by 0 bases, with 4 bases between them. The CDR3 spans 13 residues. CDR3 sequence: CASSLESSYEQYF. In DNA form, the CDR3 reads TGTGCCAGCAGCTTAGAAAGCTCCTACGAGCAGTACTTC.

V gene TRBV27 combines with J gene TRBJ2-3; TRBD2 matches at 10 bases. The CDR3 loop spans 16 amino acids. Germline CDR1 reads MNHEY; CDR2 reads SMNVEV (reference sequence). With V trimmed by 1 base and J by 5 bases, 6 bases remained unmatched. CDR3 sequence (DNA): TGTGCCAGCAGTTTATTGTGGGAGCGGGAGGGAGATACGCAGTATTTT. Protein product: CASSLLWEREGDTQYF.

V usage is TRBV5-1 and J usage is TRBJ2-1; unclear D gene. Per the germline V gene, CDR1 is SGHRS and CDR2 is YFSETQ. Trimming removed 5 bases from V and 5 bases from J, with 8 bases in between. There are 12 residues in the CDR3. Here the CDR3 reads CASRGANNEQFF. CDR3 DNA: TGCGCCAGCAGAGGAGCCAACAATGAGCAGTTCTTC.

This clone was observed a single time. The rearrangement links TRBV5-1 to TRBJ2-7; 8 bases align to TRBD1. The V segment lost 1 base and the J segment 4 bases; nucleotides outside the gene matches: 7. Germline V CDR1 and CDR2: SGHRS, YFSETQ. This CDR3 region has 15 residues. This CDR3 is CASSLSWTGSYEQYF. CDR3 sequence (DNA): TGCGCCAGCAGCTTGTCCTGGACAGGGTCTTACGAGCAGTACTTC.

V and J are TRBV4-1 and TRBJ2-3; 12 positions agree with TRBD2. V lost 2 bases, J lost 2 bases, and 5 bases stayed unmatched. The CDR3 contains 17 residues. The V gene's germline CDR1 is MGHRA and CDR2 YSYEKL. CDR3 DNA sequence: TGCGCCAGCAGCCAATGGGGACTAGCGGGCTACACAGATACGCAGTATTTT. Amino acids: CASSQWGLAGYTDTQYF.

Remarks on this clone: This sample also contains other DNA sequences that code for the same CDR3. The CDR3 region has the DNA TGTGCCAGCAGCGTAGTTGGGAGCTCCTACGAGCAGTACTTC. Its translation is CASSVVGSSYEQYF. The J gene is TRBJ2-7, the V gene TRBV9; possibly TRBD2 for D (5 bases). This CDR3 contains 14 residues. The germline CDR1 and CDR2 sequences are SGDLS and YYNGEE. V was clipped by 0 bases and J by 0 bases, with 7 bases between them. Supplemented by reference TRBV9 and TRBJ2-7, the full variable domain reads DSGVTQTPKHLITATGQRVTLRCSPRSGDLSVYWYQQSLDQGLQFLIQYYNGEERAKGNILERFSAQQFPDLHSELNLSSLELGDSALYFCASSVVGSSYEQYFGPGTRLTVT.

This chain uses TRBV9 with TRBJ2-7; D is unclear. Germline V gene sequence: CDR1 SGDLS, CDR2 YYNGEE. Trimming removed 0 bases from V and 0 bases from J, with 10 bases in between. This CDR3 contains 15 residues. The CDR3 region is CASSVEGSPSYEQYF. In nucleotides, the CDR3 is TGTGCCAGCAGCGTAGAGGGATCGCCCTCCTACGAGCAGTACTTC. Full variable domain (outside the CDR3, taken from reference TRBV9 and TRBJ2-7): DSGVTQTPKHLITATGQRVTLRCSPRSGDLSVYWYQQSLDQGLQFLIQYYNGEERAKGNILERFSAQQFPDLHSELNLSSLELGDSALYFCASSVEGSPSYEQYFGPGTRLTVT.

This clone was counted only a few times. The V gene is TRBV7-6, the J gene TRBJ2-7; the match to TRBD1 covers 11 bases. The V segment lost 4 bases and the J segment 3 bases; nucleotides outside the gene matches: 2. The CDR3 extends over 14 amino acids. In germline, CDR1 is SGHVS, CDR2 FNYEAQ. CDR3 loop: CASSSGTGGYEQYF. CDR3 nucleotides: TGTGCCAGCAGCTCCGGGACAGGGGGCTACGAGCAGTACTTC.

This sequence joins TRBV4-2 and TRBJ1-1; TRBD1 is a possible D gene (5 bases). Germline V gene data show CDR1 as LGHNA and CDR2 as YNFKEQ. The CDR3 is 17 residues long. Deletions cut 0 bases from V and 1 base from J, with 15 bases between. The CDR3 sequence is CASSQDWQGRSNTEAFF. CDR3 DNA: TGTGCCAGCAGCCAAGATTGGCAGGGACGGTCGAACACTGAAGCTTTCTTT.

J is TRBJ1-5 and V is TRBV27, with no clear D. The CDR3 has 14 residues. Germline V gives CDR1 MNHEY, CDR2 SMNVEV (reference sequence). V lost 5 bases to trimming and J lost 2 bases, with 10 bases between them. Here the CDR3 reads CASSPGVRNQPQHF. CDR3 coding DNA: TGTGCCAGCAGTCCCGGGGTACGCAATCAGCCCCAGCATTTT.

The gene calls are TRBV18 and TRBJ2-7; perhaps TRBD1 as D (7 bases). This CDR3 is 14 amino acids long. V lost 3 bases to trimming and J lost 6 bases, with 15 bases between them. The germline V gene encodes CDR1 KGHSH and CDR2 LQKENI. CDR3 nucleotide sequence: TGTGCCAGCTCACCCCAGGGGGAGGTGAGCGAGCAGTACTTC. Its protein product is CASSPQGEVSEQYF.

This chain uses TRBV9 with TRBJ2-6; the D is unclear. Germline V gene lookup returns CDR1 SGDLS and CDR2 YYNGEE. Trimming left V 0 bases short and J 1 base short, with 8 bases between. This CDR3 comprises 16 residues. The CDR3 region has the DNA TGTGCCAGCAGCGTAGCTGGGCTTTCTGGGGCCAACGTCCTGACTTTC. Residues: CASSVAGLSGANVLTF.

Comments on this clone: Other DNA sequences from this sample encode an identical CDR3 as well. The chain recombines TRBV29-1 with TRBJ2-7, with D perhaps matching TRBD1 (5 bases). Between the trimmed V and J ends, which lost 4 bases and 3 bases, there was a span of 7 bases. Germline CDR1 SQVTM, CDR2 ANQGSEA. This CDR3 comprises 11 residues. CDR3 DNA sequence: TGCAGCGTTGGACAGAACTACGAGCAGTACTTC. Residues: CSVGQNYEQYF.

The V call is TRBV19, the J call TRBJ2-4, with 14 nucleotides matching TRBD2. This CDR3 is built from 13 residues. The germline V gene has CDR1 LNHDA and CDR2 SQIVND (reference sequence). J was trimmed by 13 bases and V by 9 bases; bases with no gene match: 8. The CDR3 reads CASSPGLAGEQYF. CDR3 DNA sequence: TGTGCCAGCTCCCCGGGACTAGCGGGAGAGCAGTACTTC.

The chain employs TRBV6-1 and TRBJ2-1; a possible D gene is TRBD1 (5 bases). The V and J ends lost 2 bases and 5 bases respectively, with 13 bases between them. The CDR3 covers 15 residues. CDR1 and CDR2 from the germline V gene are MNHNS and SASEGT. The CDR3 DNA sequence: TGTGCCAGCAGTGAACCCAGGGAAGGGGACAATGAGCAGTTCTTC. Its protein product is CASSEPREGDNEQFF.

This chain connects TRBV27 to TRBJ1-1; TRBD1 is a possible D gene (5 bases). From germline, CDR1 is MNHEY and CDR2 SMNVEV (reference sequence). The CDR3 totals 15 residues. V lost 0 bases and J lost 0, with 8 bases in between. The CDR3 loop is CASSLSGTVNTEAFF. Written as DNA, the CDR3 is TGTGCCAGCAGTTTATCAGGGACGGTGAACACTGAAGCTTTCTTT.